These 26 T cell receptor delta chains came from one sample sequenced in a study of gamma-delta chains in newborns, infants, children. TCRdb reapplied CATT to the reads. The data show 9,000 to 13,000 delta-chain clones, approximately 3.6% seen once. The sequencing input was blood. All receptors come from a child who was a newborn, infant or young child, either healthy, febrile or measles-vaccinated (not recorded which).

This clone was seen only a few times. The chain combines TRDV2 with TRDJ3; the match to TRDD3 covers 12 bases. CDR1 is GEAIGNYY, CDR2 EKD, per germline. With V trimmed by 2 bases and J by 0 bases, 4 bases remained unmatched. The CDR3 contains 19 residues. CDR3 nucleotide sequence: TGTGCCTGTGACAAACTGGGGGATACCAGCTCCTGGGACACCCGACAGATGTTTTTC. It encodes CACDKLGDTSSWDTRQMFF.

As to this clone: This may arise from a read error, as a much more abundant clone is one base away. Other DNA sequences in the same sample also yield this CDR3. The chain joins TRDV2 to TRDJ1; the match to TRDD3 covers 10 bases. The V gene's germline CDR1 is GEAIGNYY and CDR2 EKD. This CDR3 comprises 26 residues. The CDR3 DNA sequence: TGTGCCTGTGACGAAATAACCAGCCCAGGGTCCAAGGGTCCACTTCGTGGCACTGGGGGATCCGATAAACTCATCTTC. Encoded protein: CACDEITSPGSKGPLRGTGGSDKLIF.

The rearrangement joins TRDV2 to TRDJ1; TRDD3 aligns across 12 bases. The CDR3 extends over 16 amino acids. Trimming took 4 bases from V and 5 from J; bases not matched to a gene: 10. Germline-derived CDR1 and CDR2 are GEAIGNYY and EKD. The CDR3 sequence: CACDSILGDTRDKLIF. CDR3 sequence (DNA): TGTGCCTGTGATTCAATACTGGGGGATACAAGAGATAAACTCATCTTT.

Only a few counts were recorded for this clone. V gene TRDV2 combines with J gene TRDJ1; weak D call: TRDD3 (5 bases). The CDR3 spans 15 residues. Germline V gene data show CDR1 as GEAIGNYY and CDR2 as EKD. Trimming removed 4 bases at V and 2 bases at J, with 16 bases between. CDR3 in amino acids: CACDTIGRDTDKLIF. CDR3 DNA sequence: TGTGCCTGTGATACTATTGGCAGGGATACCGATAAACTCATCTTT.

This clone came up a few times. Other DNA sequences within the sample encode an identical CDR3. The chain has TRDV2 and TRDJ2; 7 bases match TRDD3. Germline V CDR1 and CDR2: GEAIGNYY, EKD. The ends lost 0 bases at V and 0 bases at J; junction bases unmatched: 9. The CDR3 contains 18 residues. CDR3 residues: CACDTLGGGSTLTAQLFF. CDR3 coding DNA: TGTGCCTGTGACACCCTGGGGGGGGGCTCCACTTTGACAGCACAACTCTTCTTT.

V is TRDV1 and J is TRDJ1; 13 positions agree with TRDD3. The CDR3 spans 26 residues. CDR1 and CDR2 from the germline V gene are TSWWSYY and QGS. Trimming cost V 1 base and J 4 bases; bases outside gene matches: 33. The CDR3: CALGEPAPSSISHWGIRTAGSDKLIF. The CDR3 coding sequence is TGTGCTCTTGGGGAACCAGCGCCTTCCTCGATTTCTCACTGGGGGATACGGACCGCCGGGAGCGATAAACTCATCTTT.

This chain uses TRDV1 with TRDJ1, with a possible D match to TRDD3 (5 bases). Germline loops: CDR1 TSWWSYY, CDR2 QGS. CDR3 length: 16 amino acids. V was trimmed by 2 bases and J by 0 bases, leaving 13 bases between them. The CDR3 region is CALGEGLGPHTDKLIF. The CDR3 DNA is TGTGCTCTTGGGGAAGGCTTGGGGCCCCACACCGATAAACTCATCTTT.

This clone was observed a handful of times. The same CDR3 is also encoded by other DNA sequences in this sample. The chain couples TRDV1 to TRDJ1; D is possibly TRDD2 or TRDD3 (6 bases each). The V gene lost 3 bases and the J gene lost 0 bases, with 29 bases spanning the gap. From germline, CDR1 is TSWWSYY and CDR2 QGS. The CDR3 consists of 21 residues. The CDR3 is CALGDPLPSLGGNSYTDKLIF. CDR3 sequence (DNA): TGTGCTCTTGGGGACCCTCTTCCTTCCCTCGGGGGAAATTCTTACACCGATAAACTCATCTTT.

This clone was seen a handful of times. This probably arose from a read error, given a far larger clone one base away. The V call is TRDV2, the J call TRDJ3, with TRDD3 as a possible D gene (6 bases). Germline CDR1 GEAIGNYY, CDR2 EKD. This CDR3 contains 20 residues. The V end lost 0 bases, the J end lost 0 bases, and 17 bases lay between the germline ends. The CDR3 coding sequence is TGTGCCTGTGACACCGCCGGGGATTACCGGGGCTCCTGGGACACCCGACAGATGTTTTTC. It yields the protein CACDTAGDYRGSWDTRQMFF.

J is TRDJ1 and V is TRDV1; D not resolved. Germline V gene sequence: CDR1 TSWWSYY, CDR2 QGS. The germline V and J ends were trimmed by 0 bases and 10 bases, with 21 bases remaining between them. The CDR3 runs 16 residues. CDR3 residues: CALGELRSPSNEGLIF. The CDR3 bases are TGTGCTCTTGGGGAACTTAGAAGTCCCAGTAATGAAGGACTCATCTTT.

A word on this clone: It may be a read error: a sequence one base away is much more abundant. The chain carries TRDV2 and TRDJ3; D is possibly TRDD3 (6 bases). The CDR3 runs to 20 residues. Germline CDR1 GEAIGNYY, CDR2 EKD. Trimming took off 0 bases at V and 1 base at J, with 18 bases between the two ends. CDR3 sequence: CACDTVPGDRESWDTRQMFF. CDR3 nucleotide sequence: TGTGCCTGTGACACCGTACCGGGGGACAGAGAATCCTGGGACACCCGACAGATGTTTTTC.

As regards this clone: Additional DNA sequences in this sample encode the identical CDR3. The gene calls are TRDV3 and TRDJ1, with D perhaps assigned TRDD2 or TRDD3 (5 bases each). This CDR3 comprises 18 residues. The germline V and J ends were trimmed by 4 bases and 1 base, with 28 bases remaining between them. Germline CDR1 TVYSNPD, CDR2 GDNSRS (reference sequence). CDR3 residues: CASPSPHSRGYLTDKLIF. The DNA for the CDR3 is TGTGCCTCTCCTTCTCCTCACTCCCGGGGGTACCTCACCGATAAACTCATCTTT.

This clone was observed a handful of times. The gene calls are TRDV1 and TRDJ2; 9 nucleotides match TRDD3. This CDR3 spans 28 amino acids. The junction had 39 bases not matched to a gene; V was cut back by 0 bases and J by 4 bases. Germline CDR1 is TSWWSYY and CDR2 is QGS. Here the CDR3 DNA reads TGTGCTCTTGGGGAACTGTATCGATACGGTTCCCGACCCGGGGATACGAGGGGTTCTATCTTTTCGACAGCACAACTCTTCTTT. This sequence encodes CALGELYRYGSRPGDTRGSIFSTAQLFF.

This clone was recorded a few times. The chain couples TRDV1 to TRDJ1; 13 bases are shared with TRDD3. V lost 4 bases and J lost 7; bases outside the gene matches: 24. CDR1 and CDR2 from the germline V gene are TSWWSYY and QGS. This CDR3 spans 21 amino acids. In DNA, the CDR3 is TGTGCTCTTGGGGTACCGTTCCTCCCTGACGTGAGGTACTGGGGGATACGTAAACTCATCTTT. Translation: CALGVPFLPDVRYWGIRKLIF.

This chain joins TRDV1 and TRDJ1; weak D call: TRDD3 (6 bases). Assignment of the J gene here rests on matching the DNA to germline, because TCRdb gives none. Germline CDR1 and CDR2: TSWWSYY and QGS. Trimming stripped 1 base from V and 0 bases from J, with 27 bases between. The CDR3 consists of 21 residues. The CDR3 reads CALGERRNRRGSKKYTDKLIF. CDR3 coding DNA: TGTGCTCTTGGGGAACGTCGGAACCGGCGGGGATCCAAAAAGTACACCGATAAACTCATCTTT.

A note on this clone: This specimen includes other DNA sequences encoding the same CDR3. The chain links TRDV1 to TRDJ1; D possibly corresponds to TRDD3 (6 bases). The CDR3 covers 20 residues. The V gene lost 4 bases and the J gene lost 1 base, with 28 bases spanning the gap. CDR1 is TSWWSYY, CDR2 QGS, per germline. The CDR3 region has the DNA TGTGCTCTTGGGGGCCCTTACGTTATTTGGGGGGCCCCCGGCACCGATAAACTCATCTTT. It is translated as CALGGPYVIWGAPGTDKLIF.

The chain is built from TRDV1 and TRDJ1; possibly TRDD2 for D (6 bases). V was trimmed by 2 bases and J by 5 bases, leaving 12 bases between them. Germline V gene lookup returns CDR1 TSWWSYY and CDR2 QGS. This CDR3 comprises 14 residues. The CDR3 nucleotides read TGTGCTCTTGGGGAAGGAGCTCCTACGGATAAACTCATCTTT. Translating gives CALGEGAPTDKLIF.

This clone is labeled medium-sized. The genes are TRDV2 and TRDJ1; 8 bases agree with TRDD3. This CDR3 has 14 residues. Per germline, CDR1 GEAIGNYY and CDR2 EKD. V was clipped by 0 bases and J by 7 bases; unmatched bases: 6. CDR3 residues: CACDTLGDPGKLIF. The CDR3 DNA sequence: TGTGCCTGTGACACCTTGGGGGATCCCGGTAAACTCATCTTT.

This clone showed up just a few times. The V gene is TRDV3, the J gene TRDJ1; 7 bases agree with TRDD3. V lost 1 base and J lost 0; bases outside the gene matches: 32. The germline CDR1 and CDR2 sequences are TVYSNPD and GDNSRS (reference sequence). CDR3 length: 23 residues. The CDR3 protein is CAFKSCPAPLLGTQCPYTDKLIF. The CDR3 DNA is TGTGCCTTTAAATCCTGTCCCGCCCCCTTACTGGGGACTCAATGCCCGTACACCGATAAACTCATCTTT.

This clone came up a few times. This chain joins TRDV1 and TRDJ1, with TRDD3 identical over 9 bases. The CDR3 is made up of 24 amino acids. Looked up from germline, CDR1 is TSWWSYY and CDR2 is QGS. V was clipped by 2 bases and J by 0 bases; unmatched bases: 28. CDR3 bases: TGTGCTCTTGGGGAAATTTCATTCCCACTTAATACTGGGGGACGCCGGACGTACACCGATAAACTCATCTTT. The encoded protein is CALGEISFPLNTGGRRTYTDKLIF.

Turning to this clone: One junction end does not reproduce the germline sequence, and a read error may be involved. The chain is built from TRDV1 and TRDJ1; D not resolved. This CDR3 comprises 16 residues. The germline V gene has CDR1 TSWWSYY and CDR2 QGS. The CDR3 DNA sequence: TGTGCTCTTGACTTCGCGCCGCCCGAGGGCACCGATAACCTCATCTTT. Translation: CALDFAPPEGTDNLIF.

The table lists this clone with a few counts. The V gene is TRDV2, the J gene TRDJ1; 13 bases align to TRDD3. Per germline, CDR1 GEAIGNYY and CDR2 EKD. The J segment lost 2 bases and the V segment lost 0 bases, leaving 8 bases of the junction unmatched. CDR3 size: 18 residues. CDR3 bases: TGTGCCTGTGACACCTTATTTACTGGGGGATACGAGACCGATAAACTCATCTTT. This translates into CACDTLFTGGYETDKLIF.

The genes are TRDV1 and TRDJ1; TRDD3 matches at 7 bases. This CDR3 is built from 23 residues. Germline CDR1 reads TSWWSYY; CDR2 reads QGS. With V trimmed by 2 bases and J by 2 bases, 29 bases remained unmatched. Here the CDR3 DNA reads TGTGCTCTTGGGGAATTTACTATGGTCGAATCCTTCGACTCCTGGGGGTTGACCGATAAACTCATCTTT. Protein: CALGEFTMVESFDSWGLTDKLIF.

This clone is labeled as medium-sized (0.01 to 0.1%). At the DNA level, this CDR3 is encoded by other sequences in the same sample as well. This rearrangement joins TRDV2 to TRDJ1; 11 bases line up with TRDD3. V lost 6 bases, J lost 1 base, and 12 bases stayed unmatched. Germline CDR1 is GEAIGNYY and CDR2 is EKD. The CDR3 is 17 residues long. The chain's CDR3 is CACQPLTGGYATDKLIF. The CDR3 DNA follows: TGTGCCTGTCAGCCTCTTACTGGGGGATATGCCACCGATAAACTCATCTTT.

This clone was detected only a few times. This rearrangement joins TRDV1 to TRDJ1, with D perhaps TRDD3 (6 bases). The V gene lost 6 bases and the J gene lost 1 base, with 27 bases spanning the gap. The CDR3 has 19 amino acids. Germline CDR1 reads TSWWSYY; CDR2 reads QGS. The CDR3 here is CALGRYACQGGWSTDKLIF. CDR3 coding DNA: TGTGCTCTTGGCCGATACGCTTGCCAGGGAGGGTGGAGCACCGATAAACTCATCTTT.

This clone has only a few counts. Sequence at one end of the junction differs from germline and may be a read error. The chain carries TRDV1 and TRDJ1; 8 nucleotides line up with TRDD3. From germline, CDR1 is TSWWSYY and CDR2 QGS. CDR3 length: 19 amino acids. CDR3 DNA sequence: TGTGCTCTTTGGGAACTTGGAAACTTGTACTGGGGGGGAACCAATAAACTCATCTTT. As protein: CALWELGNLYWGGTNKLIF.